The 32 T cell receptor beta chains listed next were all sequenced from one sample in a study of OX40 agonist ivuxolimab in advanced cancers. The data were produced by immunoSEQ multiplex PCR, yet TCRdb's version contains in-frame clones alone and is incomplete. The table lists over 95,000 clones, over 75% of them singletons, with around 0.33% in the top ten. The starting material was CD4+ or CD8+ T cells sorted from blood, obtained in a trial of the OX40 agonist ivuxolimab. The receptors were gathered from an adult with an advanced solid tumor such as melanoma, head and neck, liver or kidney cancer.

V and J are TRBV7-2 and TRBJ1-5; a weak D match, TRBD1 (5 bases). Germline V gene lookup returns CDR1 SGHTA and CDR2 FQGNSA. The CDR3 contains 15 residues. V lost 1 base and J lost 2, with 9 bases in between. As DNA, the CDR3 is TGTGCCAGCAGCTTAGAGGGGTTAGGCAATCAGCCCCAGCATTTT. The encoded protein is CASSLEGLGNQPQHF.

The chain uses TRBV2 and TRBJ2-3; 7 nucleotides match TRBD1. Germline V lookup: CDR1 SNHLY, CDR2 FYNNEI. With V trimmed by 10 bases and J by 3 bases, 10 bases remained unmatched. This CDR3 spans 14 amino acids. CDR3 DNA sequence: TGTGCCATCGCGACAGGGTGGGGTACAGATACGCAGTATTTT. It translates to CAIATGWGTDTQYF.

The rearrangement joins TRBV19 to TRBJ1-5; a weak D match, TRBD1 (5 bases). The germline V and J ends were trimmed by 10 bases and 2 bases, with 36 bases remaining between them. The germline V gene encodes CDR1 LNHDA and CDR2 SQIVND (reference sequence). CDR3 length: 21 amino acids. CDR3 bases: TGTGCCACAGCGAAAGAAAGGGCATCCACTCCGGGGGAATATGGCAATCAGCCCCAGCATTTT. It translates to CATAKERASTPGEYGNQPQHF. The entire variable domain, with the rest obtained from reference TRBV19 and TRBJ1-5, is as follows: DGGITQSPKYLFRKEGQNVTLSCEQNLNHDAMYWYRQDPGQGLRLIYYSQIVNDFQKGDIAEGYSVSREKKESFPLTVTSAQKNPTAFYLCATAKERASTPGEYGNQPQHFGDGTRLSIL.

The gene calls are TRBV18 and TRBJ2-3, with D perhaps TRBD1 or TRBD2 (5 bases each). The CDR3 loop spans 13 amino acids. Trimming took off 4 bases at V and 0 bases at J, with 5 bases between the two ends. Germline CDR1 is KGHSH and CDR2 is LQKENI. The CDR3 protein is CASSRGSTDTQYF. In nucleotides, the CDR3 is TGTGCCAGCTCACGGGGGAGCACAGATACGCAGTATTTT.

V usage is TRBV5-8 and J usage is TRBJ2-3; D possibly corresponds to TRBD2 (6 bases). Trimming took off 2 bases at V and 0 bases at J, with 10 bases between the two ends. CDR1 is SGHTS and CDR2 is YDEGEE in the germline V gene. CDR3 length equals 15 residues. CDR3 in amino acids: CASSFRGFSTDTQYF. CDR3 nucleotides: TGTGCCAGCAGCTTCCGGGGGTTTAGCACAGATACGCAGTATTTT.

J is TRBJ2-6 and V is TRBV18; D perhaps matches TRBD1 (5 bases). V was pared by 0 bases and J by 0 bases, with 9 bases between. CDR1 and CDR2 from the germline V gene are KGHSH and LQKENI. The CDR3 consists of 17 residues. The CDR3 sequence is CASSPPRTYSGANVLTF. Written as DNA, the CDR3 is TGTGCCAGCTCACCACCGCGGACATACTCTGGGGCCAACGTCCTGACTTTC.

The chain combines TRBV11-2 with TRBJ2-3; the D gene could be TRBD1 or TRBD2 (6 bases each). Per the germline V gene, CDR1 is SGHAT and CDR2 is FQNNGV. Deletions cut 5 bases from V and 8 bases from J, with 23 bases between. CDR3 size: 16 residues. In DNA, the CDR3 is TGTGCCAGCAGCGGCTTCGACAGGACTACGCTTCGTACGCAGTATTTT. It encodes CASSGFDRTTLRTQYF. Full variable domain (remainder filled in from reference TRBV11-2 and TRBJ2-3): EAGVAQSPRYKIIEKRQSVAFWCNPISGHATLYWYQQILGQGPKLLIQFQNNGVVDDSQLPKDRFSAERLKGVDSTLKIQPAKLEDSAVYLCASSGFDRTTLRTQYFGPGTRLTVL.

The rearrangement links TRBV4-2 to TRBJ1-4, with 8 bases aligning to TRBD1. V was pared by 0 bases and J by 8 bases, with 11 bases of the junction left unmatched. The CDR3 length is 17 residues. Germline V gives CDR1 LGHNA, CDR2 YNFKEQ. The CDR3 DNA sequence: TGTGCCAGCAGCCAAGAAATGGGCCAGGGGGCATGGGAAAAACTGTTTTTT. Its translation: CASSQEMGQGAWEKLFF.

The chain uses TRBV4-1 and TRBJ1-1; 10 nucleotides align to TRBD1. V trimming: 4 bases; J trimming: 1 base; junction bases outside the gene matches: 12. Germline V CDR1 and CDR2: MGHRA, YSYEKL. The CDR3 is 18 amino acids. CDR3 sequence reads: CASSRGTGEGVKNTEAFF. The CDR3 nucleotides are TGCGCCAGCAGCCGCGGGACAGGGGAAGGAGTGAAGAACACTGAAGCTTTCTTT.

The chain employs TRBV19 and TRBJ2-1; D assignment may be TRBD1 or TRBD2 (5 bases each). Trimming took 8 bases from V and 2 from J, leaving 16 bases between them. The V gene's germline CDR1 is LNHDA and CDR2 SQIVND (reference sequence). CDR3 length: 15 amino acids. CDR3 region: CASGTAVGAYNEQFF. Written as DNA, the CDR3 is TGTGCCAGTGGGACCGCGGTAGGGGCCTACAATGAGCAGTTCTTC.

This sequence joins TRBV7-7 and TRBJ2-1; 10 nucleotides match TRBD2. CDR1 and CDR2 from the germline V gene are SSHAT and FNYEAQ (reference sequence). Trimming took 6 bases from V and 8 from J; bases not matched to a gene: 10. The CDR3 is 15 residues long. The DNA for the CDR3 is TGTGCCAGCAGGCCTACTAGCGGGGAGGGGCATGAGCAGTTCTTC. Protein: CASRPTSGEGHEQFF.

This chain joins TRBV10-1 and TRBJ2-2; no clear D gene. The germline V gene has CDR1 WNHNN and CDR2 SYGVQD (reference sequence). This CDR3 is built from 13 residues. The V gene lost 2 bases and the J gene lost 4 bases, with 5 bases spanning the gap. The CDR3 DNA sequence: TGCGCCAGCAGTGAGACGGCCACCGGGGAGCTGTTTTTT. Translating it yields CASSETATGELFF.

The chain employs TRBV11-2 and TRBJ2-1; D gene uncertain. Trimming removed 5 bases from V and 7 bases from J, with 9 bases in between. The germline gives CDR1 SGHAT, CDR2 FQNNGV. The CDR3 sequence is 12 residues long. The CDR3, as DNA: TGTGCCAGCAGCCTGTGGGGAAATGAGCAGTTCTTC. This translates into CASSLWGNEQFF.

The V and J genes are TRBV10-3 and TRBJ2-3, with 10 nucleotides matching TRBD2. The junction had 3 bases not matched to a gene; V was cut back by 6 bases and J by 0 bases. Germline V gives CDR1 ENHRY, CDR2 SYGVKD. The CDR3 sequence is 15 residues long. The CDR3 DNA follows: TGTGCCATCAGGTGGACTAGCGGAAGCACAGATACGCAGTATTTT. It yields the protein CAIRWTSGSTDTQYF.

The chain joins TRBV7-9 to TRBJ2-5, with 8 bases identical to TRBD2. CDR3 length: 15 amino acids. V dropped 5 bases and J dropped 1; count of bases not matched to a gene: 6. Germline V CDR1 and CDR2: SEHNR, FQNEAQ (reference sequence). The CDR3 DNA sequence: TGTGCCAGCAGCGTTCGACTAGCGACCCAAGAGACCCAGTACTTC. The encoded protein is CASSVRLATQETQYF.

The J gene is TRBJ2-3, the V gene TRBV27; 9 positions agree with TRBD2. CDR1 is MNHEY and CDR2 is SMNVEV in the germline V gene (reference sequence). Trimming took 2 bases from V and 4 from J; bases not matched to a gene: 13. CDR3 length: 18 amino acids. The CDR3 coding sequence is TGTGCCAGCAGTTTAATAGCCGGCGGGAGGGTGAGTGCAGATACGCAGTATTTT. Translating it yields CASSLIAGGRVSADTQYF.

This clone was recorded a few times. This chain joins TRBV4-3 and TRBJ2-1; D possibly corresponds to TRBD1 (6 bases). CDR3 length equals 15 residues. Looked up from germline, CDR1 is LGHNA and CDR2 is YSLEER. V gave up 1 base and J gave up 8 bases, with 15 bases separating them. Written as DNA, the CDR3 is TGCGCCAGCAGCCAAGGCCCCACAGGGAAAGATGAGCAGTTCTTC. Its protein product is CASSQGPTGKDEQFF.

This chain uses TRBV7-2 with TRBJ1-5; D is unresolved. This CDR3 has 14 amino acids. Trimming pared 3 bases from V and 5 bases from J, leaving 11 bases between. CDR1 is SGHTA and CDR2 is FQGNSA in the germline V gene. Written as DNA, the CDR3 is TGTGCCAGCAGCTTTCGGTACGGTGATCAGCCCCAGCATTTT. This codes for CASSFRYGDQPQHF.

V usage is TRBV10-3 and J usage is TRBJ2-6, with D unclear. The length of the CDR3 is 15 residues. Trimming removed 5 bases from V and 1 base from J, with 9 bases in between. The germline V gene encodes CDR1 ENHRY and CDR2 SYGVKD. CDR3: CAISSTTSGANVLTF. In DNA form, the CDR3 reads TGTGCCATCAGTTCGACCACGTCTGGGGCCAACGTCCTGACTTTC.

V and J are TRBV6-6 and TRBJ2-1, with 12 bases matching TRBD2. The CDR3 consists of 15 residues. V lost 2 bases, J lost 8 bases, and 4 bases stayed unmatched. The germline gives CDR1 MNHNY, CDR2 SVGAGI (reference sequence). This chain's CDR3 is CASSYLAGGWDEQFF. CDR3 DNA: TGTGCCAGCAGTTACCTAGCGGGAGGGTGGGATGAGCAGTTCTTC.

Regarding this clone: Other DNA sequences in the same sample also yield this CDR3. The chain carries TRBV20-1 and TRBJ2-2; D may be TRBD2 (7 bases). Trimming pared 6 bases from V and 8 bases from J, leaving 10 bases between. The germline V gene encodes CDR1 DFQATT and CDR2 SNEGSKA (reference sequence). The CDR3 sequence is 11 residues long. CDR3 in DNA: TGCAGTGCGGGGGGGCTGGGGGAGCTGTTTTTT. Its protein product is CSAGGLGELFF.

J is TRBJ2-7 and V is TRBV7-2; unclear D gene. Germline V gene sequence: CDR1 SGHTA, CDR2 FQGNSA. CDR3 size: 12 residues. Trimming removed 2 bases at V and 7 bases at J, with 9 bases between. The CDR3 DNA sequence: TGTGCCAGCAGCTTAATAGGGTTTGAGCAGTACTTC. Amino acids: CASSLIGFEQYF.

This chain connects TRBV7-9 to TRBJ2-6, with 7 positions matching TRBD1. Losses at the gene ends were 6 bases for V and 0 bases for J; bases not matched to a gene: 5. The CDR3 has 16 amino acids. Germline V CDR1 and CDR2: SEHNR, FQNEAQ (reference sequence). CDR3 amino acids: CASRTGVHSGANVLTF. DNA of the CDR3: TGTGCCAGCAGAACAGGGGTCCACTCTGGGGCCAACGTCCTGACTTTC.

The CDR3 here is CASKRSGTEAFF. The CDR3 DNA is TGTGCCAGCAAAAGATCAGGCACTGAAGCTTTCTTT. The V gene is TRBV25-1, the J gene TRBJ1-1; D is unclear. Looked up from germline, CDR1 is MGHDK and CDR2 is SYGVNS. Trimming took 7 bases from V and 4 from J, leaving 10 bases between them. The CDR3 is 12 amino acids.

This chain links TRBV29-1 with TRBJ2-1; D perhaps matches TRBD2 (6 bases). V lost 1 base to trimming and J lost 4 bases, with 11 bases between them. There are 14 residues in the CDR3. Germline CDR1 SQVTM, CDR2 ANQGSEA. CDR3 nucleotides: TGCAGCGTTGAAGGGGACTTGGGTTACAATGAGCAGTTCTTC. Residues: CSVEGDLGYNEQFF.

The genes are TRBV11-2 and TRBJ2-3; the match to TRBD2 covers 8 bases. The germline V gene encodes CDR1 SGHAT and CDR2 FQNNGV. This CDR3 region has 16 residues. V dropped 0 bases and J dropped 2; count of bases not matched to a gene: 4. The chain's CDR3 is CASSLDRGGNTDTQYF. CDR3 sequence (DNA): TGTGCCAGCAGCTTAGATCGGGGGGGGAACACAGATACGCAGTATTTT.

The V call is TRBV28, the J call TRBJ2-4; D might be TRBD1 (5 bases). CDR3 size: 13 residues. The germline V gene encodes CDR1 MDHEN and CDR2 SYDVKM. V was shortened by 3 bases and J by 8 bases, with 11 bases between the two germline ends. DNA for the CDR3: TGTGCCAGCAGTTTGGGGCCAAGAGACATTCAGTACTTC. Protein: CASSLGPRDIQYF.

This chain joins TRBV12-5 and TRBJ2-1; D possibly corresponds to TRBD1 (5 bases). The germline V and J ends were trimmed by 8 bases and 1 base, with 6 bases remaining between them. The CDR3 is made up of 12 amino acids. The germline V gene encodes CDR1 LGHNT and CDR2 FRNRAP. The CDR3 DNA reads as TGTGCTAGTACAGGTTCCTACAATGAGCAGTTCTTC. This gives the protein CASTGSYNEQFF. Supplemented by reference TRBV12-5 and TRBJ2-1, the full variable domain reads DARVTQTPRHKVTEMGQEVTMRCQPILGHNTVFWYRQTMMQGLELLAYFRNRAPLDDSGMPKDRFSAEMPDATLATLKIQPSEPRDSAVYFCASTGSYNEQFFGPGTRLTVL.

The V call is TRBV5-1, the J call TRBJ2-7, with D perhaps matching TRBD2 (6 bases). The germline V gene has CDR1 SGHRS and CDR2 YFSETQ. The CDR3 is 14 residues long. The V end was cut by 4 bases, the J end by 1 base, with 12 bases between. This CDR3 reads CASSASTSSYEQYF. DNA for the CDR3: TGCGCCAGCAGCGCATCGACTAGTTCCTACGAGCAGTACTTC.

The chain recombines TRBV5-6 with TRBJ2-1; 12 nucleotides align to TRBD1. V shed 2 bases, J shed 8 bases, and the junction held 5 bases outside the gene matches. The CDR3 runs 15 residues. The germline V gene has CDR1 SGHDT and CDR2 YYEEEE. CDR3 residues: CASSLGTGGLDEQFF. The CDR3 DNA is TGTGCCAGCAGCTTAGGGACAGGGGGCCTGGATGAGCAGTTCTTC. The whole variable domain, filled in from reference TRBV5-6 and TRBJ2-1, reads DAGVTQSPTHLIKTRGQQVTLRCSPKSGHDTVSWYQQALGQGPQFIFQYYEEEERQRGNFPDRFSGHQFPNYSSELNVNALLLGDSALYLCASSLGTGGLDEQFFGPGTRLTVL.

This rearrangement joins TRBV4-2 to TRBJ2-1; 8 bases are shared with TRBD1. CDR1 is LGHNA, CDR2 YNFKEQ, per germline. The CDR3 is 15 residues long. V shed 4 bases and J 1 base; nucleotides not matched to a gene: 3. CDR3 coding DNA: TGTGCCAGCAGCCGGACAGGGCGATCCTACAATGAGCAGTTCTTC. As protein: CASSRTGRSYNEQFF.

The chain carries TRBV4-2 and TRBJ2-5; D may be TRBD2 (6 bases). The CDR3 loop spans 14 amino acids. V lost 1 base and J lost 5, with 11 bases in between. Germline V gives CDR1 LGHNA, CDR2 YNFKEQ. The CDR3: CASSQGGAGETQYF. The CDR3 DNA is TGTGCCAGCAGCCAAGGCGGCGCGGGGGAGACCCAGTACTTC.